This T cell receptor (beta chain) was captured by sequencing in a study of blood T cell repertoires in COVID-19. Study information: The United States, Italy and Spain were the sources of the acute and convalescent COVID-19 samples.

In the study's own analysis: Reference gene primer amplification gave nucleated cell count estimates. Using immunoSEQ multiplex PCR, the repertoire was profiled, and TCRdb retains in-frame clones only, with some absent. For V, J and clone size, that table is used; D and trimming come from the DNA. The sample lists 270,000 or so clones, approximately 84% seen once, with less than 10% in the top ten. The CDR3 sequence is 16 residues long. Germline lookup yields CDR1 MNHEY and CDR2 SMNVEV (reference sequence). The V end lost 6 bases, the J end lost 1 base, and 16 bases lay between the germline ends. The receptor's source is a human donor in a cohort sampled during active COVID-19. V gene TRBV27 combines with J gene TRBJ1-3, with D uncertain. Sequenced: peripheral blood. The CDR3 loop reads CASRSLAAASGNTIYF. In DNA, the CDR3 is TGTGCCAGCAGGTCGTTGGCGGCGGCTTCTGGAAACACCATATATTTT.